One sample yielded the 16 T cell receptor beta chains listed below, sequenced in a study of T-cell memory formation after mild COVID-19. TCRdb re-called the 5' RACE reads with MiXCR, one entry per CDR3 protein. The sample contains tens of thousands of distinct CDR3 sequences, over 5% of which appear only once. Sequencing was performed on PBMCs or a T cell subset sorted from them (not recorded which). These receptors all come from an adult who had mild COVID-19 (a few samples of this study predate the infection). Cell type and time point are not known.

The CDR3 loop reads CASKLQGIEKLFF. The CDR3 coding sequence is TGTGCCAGCAAGTTACAGGGGATTGAAAAACTGTTTTTT. The rearrangement joins TRBV27 to TRBJ1-4; 7 bases map to TRBD1. CDR3 length: 13 residues. V lost 7 bases and J lost 7; bases outside the gene matches: 6. Per germline, CDR1 MNHEY and CDR2 SMNVEV (reference sequence).

Many counts were recorded for this clonotype. The rearrangement links TRBV9 to TRBJ2-7; perhaps TRBD2 as D (6 bases). V lost 4 bases, J lost 4 bases, and 18 bases lay in between. The CDR3 consists of 15 residues. Germline loops: CDR1 SGDLS, CDR2 YYNGEE. CDR3 amino acids: CASSRLGGAGYEQYF. In nucleotides, the CDR3 is TGTGCCAGCAGCCGACTTGGGGGAGCGGGTTACGAGCAGTACTTC.

This clonotype was counted many times. This chain connects TRBV20-1 to TRBJ2-5, with 8 bases lining up with TRBD2. The CDR3 runs to 16 residues. With 6 bases clipped from V and 4 bases from J, the junction kept 16 bases outside the gene matches. Germline V lookup: CDR1 DFQATT, CDR2 SNEGSKA (reference sequence). The CDR3 DNA is TGCAGTGCCCCCCCAGTTGGAGCGGGAGTTGGAGAGACCCAGTACTTC. Translation gives CSAPPVGAGVGETQYF.

This clonotype was observed at least ten times. This rearrangement joins TRBV20-1 to TRBJ2-5, with D possibly matching TRBD2 (5 bases). V shed 7 bases and J shed 2 bases, with 11 bases lying between them. The CDR3 sequence is 12 residues long. The V gene's germline CDR1 is DFQATT and CDR2 SNEGSKA (reference sequence). The CDR3 reads CSVPGLQETQYF. CDR3 sequence (DNA): TGCAGTGTTCCAGGACTGCAAGAGACCCAGTACTTC.

This clonotype was observed many times. The rearrangement links TRBV7-9 to TRBJ2-1; D not certain. Germline values: CDR1 SEHNR, CDR2 FQNEAQ (reference sequence). The CDR3 length is 14 residues. The V end was cut by 3 bases, the J end by 4 bases, with 10 bases between. The CDR3 coding sequence is TGTGCCAGCAGCTTTAGAGGCAATTACAATGAGCAGTTCTTC. Amino acid sequence: CASSFRGNYNEQFF.

This clonotype showed up just a few times. This chain uses TRBV6-5 with TRBJ1-3, with 8 nucleotides matching TRBD1. CDR1 is MNHEY and CDR2 is SVGAGI in the germline V gene. With 5 bases clipped from V and 3 bases from J, the junction kept 12 bases outside the gene matches. There are 17 residues in the CDR3. For the CDR3, the DNA is TGTGCCAGCAGTGACCGACGGACAGGGAAAAGTGGAAACACCATATATTTT. Protein: CASSDRRTGKSGNTIYF.

The chain links TRBV11-1 to TRBJ2-6; the D gene is possibly TRBD1 (6 bases). Germline loops: CDR1 SGHAT, CDR2 FQDESV (reference sequence). The CDR3 spans 16 residues. V was pared by 4 bases and J by 1 base, with 11 bases between. CDR3 amino acids: CASSSNRVSGANVLTF. CDR3 in DNA: TGTGCCAGCAGCTCTAACAGGGTGTCTGGGGCCAACGTCCTGACTTTC.

This clonotype showed up just a few times. This chain joins TRBV3-1 and TRBJ2-7; no clear D. The germline CDR1 and CDR2 sequences are LGHDT and YNNKEL (reference sequence). Trimming removed 0 bases from V and 10 bases from J, with 10 bases in between. This CDR3 is built from 12 residues. CDR3 coding DNA: TGTGCCAGCAGCCAAGATCGGTCCCCACAGTACTTC. Its translation is CASSQDRSPQYF.

Only a few counts were recorded for this clonotype. The chain employs TRBV12-3 or TRBV12-4 and TRBJ2-2; 10 bases are shared with TRBD1. V trimming: 5 bases; J trimming: 7 bases; junction bases outside the gene matches: 10. The CDR3 is 16 residues long. This chain's CDR3 is CASSLGQGRAHGELFF. As DNA, the CDR3 is TGTGCCAGCAGTCTGGGACAGGGGAGGGCTCACGGGGAGCTGTTTTTT.

This clonotype was seen a handful of times. The rearrangement joins TRBV7-2 to TRBJ2-1; 10 bases line up with TRBD2. Germline CDR1 is SGHTA and CDR2 is FQGNSA. This CDR3 comprises 14 residues. Trimming took 5 bases from V and 5 from J; bases not matched to a gene: 3. The CDR3 DNA reads as TGTGCCAGCAGCCCTAGCGGGAGACACAATGAGCAGTTCTTC. It specifies CASSPSGRHNEQFF.

A few counts support this clonotype. This chain uses TRBV12-5 with TRBJ2-3, with 8 positions matching TRBD2. The CDR3 runs 14 residues. V was pared by 7 bases and J by 5 bases, with 8 bases of the junction left unmatched. Germline values: CDR1 LGHNT, CDR2 FRNRAP. CDR3 sequence (DNA): TGTGCTAGTGTGTGGCGGGAGGTGAAAGATACGCAGTATTTT. It yields the protein CASVWREVKDTQYF.

The V call is TRBV6-5, the J call TRBJ2-2; 10 nucleotides align to TRBD1. This CDR3 has 15 residues. The germline CDR1 and CDR2 sequences are MNHEY and SVGAGI. V was clipped by 2 bases and J by 5 bases; unmatched bases: 2. The CDR3 sequence: CASSYVGQGTGELFF. In DNA form, the CDR3 reads TGTGCCAGCAGTTACGTGGGACAGGGGACCGGGGAGCTGTTTTTT.

The chain employs TRBV20-1 and TRBJ1-2, with 7 nucleotides matching TRBD1. With 7 bases clipped from V and 8 bases from J, the junction kept 13 bases outside the gene matches. Germline V gives CDR1 DFQATT, CDR2 SNEGSKA (reference sequence). There are 13 residues in the CDR3. The CDR3 DNA reads as TGCAGTGGCCGAATGGCAGGGGGGGTCGGCTACACCTTC. It yields the protein CSGRMAGGVGYTF.

This clonotype was counted only a few times. The V call is TRBV3-1, the J call TRBJ1-3; D gene uncertain. The CDR3 totals 15 residues. Trimming stripped 4 bases from V and 3 bases from J, with 13 bases between. Per the germline V gene, CDR1 is LGHDT and CDR2 is YNNKEL (reference sequence). CDR3 nucleotide sequence: TGTGCCAGCAGCCCCCCTGGACTAATTGGAAACACCATATATTTT. Translated, it gives CASSPPGLIGNTIYF. The variable domain in full, completed from reference TRBV3-1 and TRBJ1-3, reads DTAVSQTPKYLVTQMGNDKSIKCEQNLGHDTMYWYKQDSKKFLKIMFSYNNKELIINETVPNRFSPKSPDKAHLNLHINSLELGDSAVYFCASSPPGLIGNTIYFGEGSWLTVV.

The chain is built from TRBV7-6 and TRBJ2-2, with D possibly matching TRBD1 (6 bases). The CDR3 totals 17 residues. Trimming cost V 0 bases and J 3 bases, with 14 bases left between them. The germline CDR1 and CDR2 sequences are SGHVS and FNYEAQ. CDR3 coding DNA: TGTGCCAGCAGCTTAGCCCAAGCCAGGGGATACACCGGGGAGCTGTTTTTT. This encodes CASSLAQARGYTGELFF.

This clonotype was observed a handful of times. V gene TRBV20-1 combines with J gene TRBJ1-2; a possible D gene is TRBD1 (6 bases). The germline V gene has CDR1 DFQATT and CDR2 SNEGSKA (reference sequence). V gave up 5 bases and J gave up 4 bases, with 11 bases separating them. This CDR3 has 12 amino acids. The CDR3 reads CSAPGQIYGYTF. The CDR3 DNA sequence: TGCAGTGCTCCTGGACAGATCTATGGCTACACCTTC.